Reported below is one T cell receptor beta chain. No antigen is known for it. The CDR3 contains 16 residues. Trimming took 3 bases from V and 7 from J; bases not matched to a gene: 8. Germline values: CDR1 SNHLY, CDR2 FYNNEI. Focal radiation plus CTLA-4 blockade with ipilimumab was administered to patients who had chemo-refractory metastatic non-small-cell lung cancer. Repertoires were generated with immunoSEQ multiplex PCR, while TCRdb's copy carries only in-frame clones and drops some. The sample consists of more than 75,000 clones, roughly 80% of them appearing once. The sample originates from a study of radiotherapy plus CTLA-4 blockade in lung cancer. Study overall: Of the patients, over 15% showed objective responses and more than 30% attained disease control.

Study conclusions and caveats: Alongside interferon-beta, early blood T cell clone dynamics were reportedly the best predictor of response. Clones of tumor-derived TCRs expanded in blood after radiotherapy plus ipilimumab.

This TCR was recovered from a human donor with non-small cell lung cancer that progressed on radiotherapy plus ipilimumab. The chain carries TRBV2 and TRBJ2-2; 10 bases match TRBD2. This specimen was peripheral blood, taken from a patient treated with radiotherapy plus ipilimumab. The CDR3 coding sequence is TGTGCCAGCAGTGATCTAGCGGGAGCTAGGATCGGGGAGCTGTTTTTT. Protein product: CASSDLAGARIGELFF.